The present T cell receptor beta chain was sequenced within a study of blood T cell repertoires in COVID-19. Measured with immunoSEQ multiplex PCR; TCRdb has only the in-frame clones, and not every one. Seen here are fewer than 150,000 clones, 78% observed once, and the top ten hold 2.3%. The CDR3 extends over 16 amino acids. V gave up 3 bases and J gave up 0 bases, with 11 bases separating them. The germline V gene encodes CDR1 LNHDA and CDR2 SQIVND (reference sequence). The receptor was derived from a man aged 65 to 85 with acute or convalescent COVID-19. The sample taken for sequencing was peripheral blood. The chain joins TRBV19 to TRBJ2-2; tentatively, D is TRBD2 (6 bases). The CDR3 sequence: CASSIRGDPNTGELFF. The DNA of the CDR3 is TGTGCCAGTAGTATTCGCGGGGATCCGAACACCGGGGAGCTGTTTTTT.